These 18 T cell receptor beta chains were sequenced from one sample in a study of regulatory T cells in long-lasting Graves disease. Sample time point: newly diagnosed GD, antithyroid drugs for less than 3 months. From RNA extracted from PBMCs, the TCR library was made. With iRepertoire HTBI primers and Arm-PCR of CDR3 regions, TCR beta libraries were built. TCRdb re-analysed the multiplex PCR reads in MiXCR, keeping a single row per CDR3 protein. Of approximately 270,000 distinct CDR3 sequences in the sample, about 18% were seen once. These data are also associated with another study on T cells in Graves' hyperthyroidism and ophthalmopathy.

Sequenced material: peripheral blood mononuclear cells (PBMCs), taken at new diagnosis, from a patient treated with antithyroid drugs. The receptors derive from a woman aged 25 to 45 with Graves disease.

A word on this clonotype: An end of the junction differs from the germline gene, which may be a read error. The rearrangement uses TRBV5-1 and TRBJ1-1; no reliable D call. CDR1 SGHRS and CDR2 YFSETQ come from the germline V gene. This CDR3 spans 16 amino acids. Here the CDR3 DNA reads TGCGCCAGCAGCCCCCTGTCAGGTTCCATGAACACTGAAACTTTCTTT. Protein product: CASSPLSGSMNTETFF.

Details on this clonotype: It is likely a read error: a sequence one base away is far more abundant. Here the CDR3 reads CSVASGATPTNEQYF. DNA for the CDR3: TGCAGCGTTGCTAGCGGGGCCACCCCGACCAATGAGCAGTACTTC. This chain joins TRBV29-1 and TRBJ2-7; 9 bases align to TRBD2. The CDR3 extends over 15 amino acids. V dropped 4 bases and J dropped 7; count of bases not matched to a gene: 14. Germline CDR1 SQVTM, CDR2 ANQGSEA.

This clonotype showed up many times. The chain recombines TRBV20-1 with TRBJ1-1; D remains ambiguous. CDR1 DFQATT and CDR2 SNEGSKA come from the germline V gene (reference sequence). This CDR3 is 13 amino acids long. V lost 2 bases and J 0 bases, leaving 7 bases between the germline ends. CDR3 sequence: CSARQNMNTEAFF. The CDR3 DNA is TGCAGTGCTAGACAGAACATGAACACTGAAGCTTTCTTT.

This clonotype was counted at least ten times. The chain employs TRBV2 and TRBJ1-2, with D maybe TRBD1 (5 bases). This CDR3 has 14 amino acids. The germline CDR1 and CDR2 sequences are SNHLY and FYNNEI. Trimming cost V 0 bases and J 8 bases, with 13 bases left between them. The CDR3 loop is CASSEAWGKGGYTF. CDR3 DNA sequence: TGTGCCAGCAGTGAAGCTTGGGGCAAAGGCGGCTACACCTTC.

This clonotype was seen repeatedly, ten times or more. V gene TRBV11-3 combines with J gene TRBJ1-1; D is ambiguous. The CDR3 loop spans 14 amino acids. The ends were cut back, 5 bases at V and 5 bases at J, with 15 bases in the middle. In germline, CDR1 is SGHNT, CDR2 YENEEA. CDR3 amino acids: CASSQTSGGTEAFF. The CDR3 coding sequence is TGTGCCAGCAGCCAGACCTCGGGTGGTACTGAAGCTTTCTTT. Using reference TRBV11-3 and TRBJ1-1 for the parts outside the CDR3, the full variable domain is EAGVVQSPRYKIIEKKQPVAFWCNPISGHNTLYWYLQNLGQGPELLIRYENEEAVDDSQLPKDRFSAERLKGVDSTLKIQPAELGDSAVYLCASSQTSGGTEAFFGQGTRLTVV.

This chain joins TRBV12-3 or TRBV12-4 and TRBJ2-2; no firm D call. CDR3 length equals 13 residues. Trimming took 5 bases from V and 6 from J, leaving 10 bases between them. The CDR3: CASSTRLAGELFF. The CDR3 DNA is TGTGCCAGCAGTACAAGGTTGGCCGGGGAGCTGTTTTTT.

V is TRBV4-1 and J is TRBJ1-2, with 8 bases that match TRBD1. The germline CDR1 and CDR2 sequences are MGHRA and YSYEKL. This CDR3 has 15 residues. After removal of 4 bases from V and 3 bases from J, the junction contained 7 bases not matched to a gene. The CDR3 DNA sequence: TGCGCCAGCAGCCGACCTGGACAGGGCGACTATGGCTACACCTTC. Translated, it gives CASSRPGQGDYGYTF.

This clonotype was recorded many times. The V call is TRBV4-1, the J call TRBJ2-1, with 9 bases lining up with TRBD2. The CDR3 covers 19 residues. Germline loops: CDR1 MGHRA, CDR2 YSYEKL. Trimming removed 3 bases from V and 2 bases from J; junction bases left unmatched: 14. CDR3 nucleotide sequence: TGCGCCAGCAGCCAGCTCGCGGGGGGACTAGCCCAGCCCTACAATGAGCAGTTCTTC. The encoded protein is CASSQLAGGLAQPYNEQFF.

There are many counts of this clonotype. The chain combines TRBV11-1 with TRBJ2-7; D gene uncertain. The V gene lost 5 bases and the J gene lost 1 base, with 18 bases spanning the gap. CDR3 size: 16 residues. CDR1 is SGHAT and CDR2 is FQDESV in the germline V gene (reference sequence). CDR3 nucleotides: TGTGCCAGCAGCCCCCCGACCGCGGTTGGGTCCTACGAGCAGTACTTC. This codes for CASSPPTAVGSYEQYF.

The chain joins TRBV5-5 to TRBJ2-7; D is uncertain. The V gene lost 2 bases and the J gene lost 4 bases, with 13 bases spanning the gap. The germline V gene has CDR1 SGHKS and CDR2 YYEKEE (reference sequence). The length of the CDR3 is 14 residues. The CDR3 loop is CASSLTAVRYEQYF. The CDR3 bases are TGTGCCAGCAGCTTAACGGCGGTCAGGTACGAGCAGTACTTC.

This chain connects TRBV7-3 to TRBJ2-3, with D tentatively TRBD2 (5 bases). CDR1 SGHTA and CDR2 FQGTGA come from the germline V gene. V gave up 4 bases and J gave up 4 bases, with 9 bases separating them. This CDR3 is built from 13 residues. CDR3 region: CASSSNGADTQYF. In DNA, the CDR3 is TGTGCCAGCAGCTCCAACGGGGCAGATACGCAGTATTTT.

This clonotype was observed a single time. A far larger clone is a single base away, which makes a read error likely. V and J are TRBV11-2 and TRBJ1-1, with D hard to call. CDR3 length: 12 amino acids. The germline V gene encodes CDR1 SGHAT and CDR2 FQNNGV. The chain's CDR3 is CASSLPNTKAFF. In DNA form, the CDR3 reads TGTGCCAGCAGCCTGCCGAACACTAAAGCTTTCTTT.

This clonotype was found many times. This sequence joins TRBV3-1 and TRBJ2-7; D not certain. The CDR3 is made up of 15 amino acids. Per germline, CDR1 LGHDT and CDR2 YNNKEL (reference sequence). Trimming took off 1 base at V and 1 base at J, with 11 bases between the two ends. The CDR3 DNA is TGTGCCAGCAGCCAAGCGATCGACATATCCTACGAGCAGTACTTC. Encoded protein: CASSQAIDISYEQYF.

The chain recombines TRBV5-4 with TRBJ1-1, with D possibly matching TRBD1 (6 bases). This CDR3 is 15 amino acids long. Germline assignment: CDR1 SGHNT and CDR2 YYREEE (reference sequence). V dropped 4 bases and J dropped 6 bases, with 19 bases sitting between them. DNA of the CDR3: TGTGCCAGCAGCCGTGAGGCCACAGGGTGGGCTGAAGCTTTCTTT. Its translation is CASSREATGWAEAFF.

This clonotype was recorded many times. This sequence joins TRBV7-2 and TRBJ2-3; the D gene is possibly TRBD2 (6 bases). Germline CDR1 SGHTA, CDR2 FQGNSA. This CDR3 spans 15 amino acids. V was trimmed by 7 bases and J by 4 bases, leaving 18 bases between them. The CDR3 DNA is TGTGCCAGCAAGCTTATCCCGGGGAGGTCAGATACGCAGTATTTT. This sequence encodes CASKLIPGRSDTQYF.

This clonotype was found many times. J is TRBJ1-5 and V is TRBV7-2, with 9 positions matching TRBD1. Trimming cost V 5 bases and J 3 bases; bases outside gene matches: 8. Looked up from germline, CDR1 is SGHTA and CDR2 is FQGNSA. This CDR3 is built from 16 residues. The CDR3 spells CASSRGGTGINQPQHF. Written as DNA, the CDR3 is TGTGCCAGCAGCCGGGGGGGGACAGGGATCAATCAGCCCCAGCATTTT.

This clonotype was found many times. This chain connects TRBV12-3 or TRBV12-4 to TRBJ2-3; D is possibly TRBD2 (5 bases). This CDR3 is built from 16 residues. V was trimmed by 5 bases and J by 4 bases, leaving 19 bases between them. The CDR3 spells CASSRTGVQRADTQYF. In DNA, the CDR3 is TGTGCCAGCAGTCGGACTGGCGTACAAAGGGCAGATACGCAGTATTTT.

Many counts were recorded for this clonotype. The chain has TRBV5-1 and TRBJ2-3, with TRBD2 as a possible D gene (6 bases). The CDR3 spans 18 residues. V was cut by 4 bases and J by 2 bases, with 23 bases left in between. The germline V gene encodes CDR1 SGHRS and CDR2 YFSETQ. The CDR3 here is CASSTGLGGRPNTDTQYF. The CDR3 region has the DNA TGCGCCAGCAGCACCGGCCTTGGAGGGAGGCCCAACACAGATACGCAGTATTTT.